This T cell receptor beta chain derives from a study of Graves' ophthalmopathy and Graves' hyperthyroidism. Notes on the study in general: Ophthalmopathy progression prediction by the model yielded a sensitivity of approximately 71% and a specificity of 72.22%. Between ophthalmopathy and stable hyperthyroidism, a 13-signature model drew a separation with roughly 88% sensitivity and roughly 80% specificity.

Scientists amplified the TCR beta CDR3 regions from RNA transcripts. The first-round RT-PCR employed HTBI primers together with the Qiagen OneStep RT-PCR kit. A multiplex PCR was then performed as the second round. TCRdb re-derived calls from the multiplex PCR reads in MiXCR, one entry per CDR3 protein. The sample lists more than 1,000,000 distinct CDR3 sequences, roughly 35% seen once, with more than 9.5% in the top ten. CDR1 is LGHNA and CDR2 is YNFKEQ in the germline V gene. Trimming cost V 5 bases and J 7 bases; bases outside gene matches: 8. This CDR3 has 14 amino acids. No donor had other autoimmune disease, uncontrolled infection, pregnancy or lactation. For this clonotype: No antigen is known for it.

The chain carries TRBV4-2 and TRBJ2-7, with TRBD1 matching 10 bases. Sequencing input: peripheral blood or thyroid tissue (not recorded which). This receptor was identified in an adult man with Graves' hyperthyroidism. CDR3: CASSLGTGVKEQYF. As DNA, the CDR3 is TGTGCCAGCAGCTTGGGGACAGGGGTGAAGGAGCAGTACTTC.